Presented here are 2 T cell receptor beta chains from one specimen sequenced in a study of cytomegalovirus exposure and HLA in healthy donors. The PCR had 60 Vbeta and 13 Jbeta primers. The assay was immunoSEQ multiplex PCR, and TCRdb's table has in-frame clones only and misses some. This repertoire shows approximately 120,000 clones, less than 80% found once; its top ten account for approximately 4%. Sequenced sample: PBMCs. The receptors were sampled from a man aged 40-49 years in good health and CMV-seropositive.

CDR3 residues: CASSARGEQFF. CDR3 in DNA: TGTGCCAGCAGCGCGAGGGGGGAGCAGTTCTTC. This chain uses TRBV5-6 with TRBJ2-1, with D possibly being TRBD1 (6 bases). Germline lookup yields CDR1 SGHDT and CDR2 YYEEEE. The V end lost 4 bases, the J end lost 10 bases, and 9 bases lay between the germline ends. CDR3 size: 11 residues.

This chain joins TRBV2 and TRBJ2-3, with D perhaps matching TRBD2 (6 bases). Germline values: CDR1 SNHLY, CDR2 FYNNEI. V was cut by 6 bases and J by 6 bases, with 19 bases left in between. This CDR3 has 15 amino acids. The CDR3 protein is CASSPPGLEGDTQYF. The DNA for the CDR3 is TGTGCCAGCAGCCCGCCGGGACTCGAAGGGGATACGCAGTATTTT.